This T cell receptor (beta chain) emerged from a study of vaccination effects on CD4 cells after COVID-19. V dropped 2 bases and J dropped 3; count of bases not matched to a gene: 3. Per germline, CDR1 KGHSH and CDR2 LQKENI. There are 15 residues in the CDR3. General study findings and limits: By a late point after vaccination, infection- and vaccine-induced clones had shrunk markedly through clonal contraction.

Viral peptide pool expansion of antigen-specific CD4+ T cells preceded sequencing in the ViraFEST assay. When around nine days of culture had elapsed, CD4+ T cells were isolated. All study participants received two doses of BNT162b2 or mRNA-1273 vaccine. Cultures got half-medium changes with IL-2 on days 3 and 7. The table came from immunoSEQ multiplex PCR; TCRdb's copy has only in-frame clones and leaves some out. The repertoire holds fewer than 85,000 clones, with about 80% as singletons. Worth noting for this clone: Its antigen is currently unknown.

The specimen comprised CD4+ T cells from PBMCs cultured with HCoV-OC43 spike peptides, sampled after COVID-19 vaccination. The subset here: HCoV-OC43 spike overlapping peptide pool stimulation. V and J are TRBV18 and TRBJ2-2; 7 nucleotides match TRBD1. The TCR comes from a human donor who received a COVID-19 vaccine. In nucleotides, the CDR3 is TGTGCCAGCTCACCATCCCAGGGGGACACCGGGGAGCTGTTTTTT. Translating gives CASSPSQGDTGELFF.